This TCR beta chain derives from a study of CD8+ T cells in alopecia areata. Study information: Oral tofacitinib (5 to 10 mg twice daily) was administered to treated patients.

The study team obtained lesional scalp punch biopsies and peripheral blood from alopecia areata patients. PBMCs served as the source from which CD4+ and CD8+ T cells were sorted. As regards this clone: Its antigen is currently unknown.

Extraction of RNA preceded its reverse transcription into cDNA, which served as the sequencing template. The table came from immunoSEQ multiplex PCR; TCRdb's copy has only in-frame clones and leaves some out. The top ten clones hold less than 5.5% of a sample with about 130,000 clones, roughly 61% of them seen once. CDR1 is MGHRA and CDR2 is YSYEKL in the germline V gene. The CDR3 length is 18 residues. Trimming took 1 base from V and 4 from J; bases not matched to a gene: 12. Notes on the study in general: In patients, TCRs were shared less clearly than in mice, and HLA may possibly be involved.

The input for sequencing was CD4+ T cells sorted from blood, taken at week 0. This receptor was obtained from a human donor with alopecia areata. V gene TRBV4-1 combines with J gene TRBJ2-5; TRBD2 agrees at 10 bases. DNA of the CDR3: TGCGCCAGCAGCCAAGGAACCTTCAGCGGGGGGGCACGAGAGACCCAGTACTTC. As protein: CASSQGTFSGGARETQYF.